The 30 T cell receptor beta chains reported below all come from one sample, sequenced in a study of blood T cell repertoires in COVID-19. TCRdb's table, derived via immunoSEQ multiplex PCR, lists solely in-frame clones and lacks some. The sample has 150,000 or so clones, 88% seen once. The material sequenced was PBMCs or T cells enriched from blood (not recorded which). These receptors all come from a woman aged 25 to 39 with acute COVID-19.

The sample holds a few counts of this clone. This chain connects TRBV4-2 to TRBJ1-5; D is uncertain. Trimming shortened V by 4 bases and J by 7 bases, and 17 bases separated the two germline ends. CDR3 size: 15 residues. Germline-derived CDR1 and CDR2 are LGHNA and YNFKEQ. As DNA, the CDR3 is TGTGCCAGCAGCCTAACCGACGGGGAATCCCAGCCCCAGCATTTT. It codes for CASSLTDGESQPQHF.

This clone was counted once. The chain combines TRBV28 with TRBJ1-6; TRBD1 matches 10 bases. From germline, CDR1 is MDHEN and CDR2 SYDVKM. V shed 0 bases and J 6 bases; nucleotides not matched to a gene: 8. CDR3 length: 18 amino acids. The CDR3: CASSLWGVGTGVNSPLHF. CDR3 DNA: TGTGCCAGCAGTTTATGGGGGGTAGGGACAGGGGTTAATTCACCCCTCCACTTT. The whole variable domain, filled in from reference TRBV28 and TRBJ1-6, reads DVKVTQSSRYLVKRTGEKVFLECVQDMDHENMFWYRQDPGLGLRLIYFSYDVKMKEKGDIPEGYSVSREKKERFSLILESASTNQTSMYLCASSLWGVGTGVNSPLHFGNGTRLTVT.

This clone was seen just once. The chain carries TRBV7-2 and TRBJ2-7; maybe TRBD1 (6 bases). The CDR3 consists of 13 residues. The V gene's germline CDR1 is SGHTA and CDR2 FQGNSA. The V and J ends lost 5 bases and 6 bases respectively, with 14 bases between them. CDR3 bases: TGTGCCAGCAGCCTAGTATGGACAGCCGAGCAGTACTTC. Protein: CASSLVWTAEQYF.

The genes are TRBV27 and TRBJ1-6; no clear D. The germline V gene has CDR1 MNHEY and CDR2 SMNVEV (reference sequence). The CDR3 loop spans 14 amino acids. The ends were cut back, 10 bases at V and 8 bases at J, with 18 bases in the middle. The CDR3 loop is CATNEGYGYSPLHF. The CDR3 DNA follows: TGTGCCACGAACGAGGGCTACGGTTATTCACCCCTCCACTTT.

J is TRBJ1-2 and V is TRBV5-1; D unclear. The CDR3 is 14 amino acids. Trimming took 4 bases from V and 2 from J, leaving 12 bases between them. Germline V gives CDR1 SGHRS, CDR2 YFSETQ. The CDR3 coding sequence is TGCGCCAGCAGCCCAGCCGGAGAAAACTATGGCTACACCTTC. Amino acid sequence: CASSPAGENYGYTF. Full variable domain (outside the CDR3, taken from reference TRBV5-1 and TRBJ1-2): KAGVTQTPRYLIKTRGQQVTLSCSPISGHRSVSWYQQTPGQGLQFLFEYFSETQRNKGNFPGRFSGRQFSNSRSEMNVSTLELGDSALYLCASSPAGENYGYTFGSGTRLTVV.

V is TRBV28 and J is TRBJ2-3; TRBD2 matches at 10 bases. This CDR3 contains 14 residues. Germline V gives CDR1 MDHEN, CDR2 SYDVKM. J lost 4 bases, V lost 6 bases, and 4 bases had no gene match. As DNA, the CDR3 is TGTGCCAGCAGCCCAGCGGGAGGGCCAGATACGCAGTATTTT. It specifies CASSPAGGPDTQYF.

This clone came up a few times. This CDR3 is CASSSLWTSGSLDEQFF. CDR3 coding DNA: TGTGCCAGCAGCTCCCTCTGGACTAGCGGGAGTCTCGATGAGCAGTTCTTC. The chain recombines TRBV7-9 with TRBJ2-1; the match to TRBD2 covers 13 bases. CDR3 length equals 17 residues. Germline V gene data show CDR1 as SEHNR and CDR2 as FQNEAQ (reference sequence). The junction had 11 bases not matched to a gene; V was cut back by 4 bases and J by 8 bases.

The chain joins TRBV28 to TRBJ1-1; the match to TRBD1 covers 7 bases. This CDR3 has 16 amino acids. Germline V gene lookup returns CDR1 MDHEN and CDR2 SYDVKM. V trimming: 2 bases; J trimming: 1 base; junction bases outside the gene matches: 7. DNA for the CDR3: TGTGCCAGCAGTTTAAGGGGGGCAGGGGGGAACACTGAAGCTTTCTTT. Translation gives CASSLRGAGGNTEAFF.

The chain uses TRBV19 and TRBJ2-7, with 7 bases fitting TRBD2. V dropped 4 bases and J dropped 5; count of bases not matched to a gene: 14. In germline, CDR1 is LNHDA, CDR2 SQIVND (reference sequence). The CDR3 length is 16 residues. The CDR3 protein is CASSKALAEASHEQYF. The CDR3, as DNA: TGTGCCAGTAGTAAGGCGCTAGCGGAGGCCAGCCACGAGCAGTACTTC.

The V and J genes are TRBV7-9 and TRBJ2-1; 7 bases map to TRBD2. The V and J ends lost 7 bases and 4 bases, in that order; junction bases with no gene match: 7. Germline V lookup: CDR1 SEHNR, CDR2 FQNEAQ (reference sequence). The CDR3 spans 14 residues. DNA of the CDR3: TGTGCCAGCACACCCCAGCGGGGATACAATGAGCAGTTCTTC. Translated, it gives CASTPQRGYNEQFF.

The J gene is TRBJ1-2, the V gene TRBV7-2; D gene ambiguous. The CDR3 loop spans 13 amino acids. Trimming left V 3 bases short and J 4 bases short, with 9 bases between. Germline CDR1 and CDR2: SGHTA and FQGNSA. The CDR3 DNA sequence: TGTGCCAGCAGCTTTTCTTCGAGCTATGGCTACACCTTC. Protein: CASSFSSSYGYTF.

CDR3 DNA: TGTGCCAGCAGCCTAGGGGCAGTCGGTGGCTACACCTTC. Amino acid sequence: CASSLGAVGGYTF. V and J are TRBV7-2 and TRBJ1-2, with D perhaps matching TRBD1 (5 bases). Germline loops: CDR1 SGHTA, CDR2 FQGNSA. This CDR3 is built from 13 residues. V dropped 5 bases and J dropped 7 bases, with 14 bases sitting between them. Full variable domain (rest looked up from reference TRBV7-2 and TRBJ1-2): GAGVSQSPSNKVTEKGKDVELRCDPISGHTALYWYRQSLGQGLEFLIYFQGNSAPDKSGLPSDRFSAERTGGSVSTLTIQRTQQEDSAVYLCASSLGAVGGYTFGSGTRLTVV.

V usage is TRBV6-5 and J usage is TRBJ1-2, with D tentatively TRBD1 (5 bases). Trimming removed 7 bases from V and 8 bases from J, with 23 bases in between. The CDR3 sequence is 15 residues long. Germline lookup yields CDR1 MNHEY and CDR2 SVGAGI. CDR3 sequence reads: CASTKGAQGAGGYTF. Written as DNA, the CDR3 is TGTGCCAGCACCAAGGGAGCCCAGGGCGCGGGGGGCTACACCTTC.

The chain couples TRBV4-1 to TRBJ2-7; 7 bases are shared with TRBD2. The CDR3 has 14 residues. The V gene end was trimmed by 0 bases and the J gene end by 4 bases; junction bases not matched to a gene: 3. CDR1 MGHRA and CDR2 YSYEKL come from the germline V gene. In DNA, the CDR3 is TGCGCCAGCAGCCAAGATTGGGGAGGGTACGAGCAGTACTTC. It yields the protein CASSQDWGGYEQYF.

The chain employs TRBV19 and TRBJ2-7; 8 bases match TRBD1. Germline CDR1 LNHDA, CDR2 SQIVND (reference sequence). The CDR3 is 18 amino acids. Trimming took 5 bases from V and 3 from J; bases not matched to a gene: 18. Here the CDR3 reads CASSAGGSSPQTLYEQYF. DNA for the CDR3: TGTGCCAGTAGTGCAGGGGGCTCCTCGCCCCAGACACTCTACGAGCAGTACTTC.

The chain uses TRBV29-1 and TRBJ1-1; D not certain. Germline V lookup: CDR1 SQVTM, CDR2 ANQGSEA. The CDR3 sequence is 14 residues long. Trimming stripped 4 bases from V and 0 bases from J, with 12 bases between. The CDR3 DNA reads as TGCAGCGTTGCGGAGGTCGCCATGAACACTGAAGCTTTCTTT. Translating it yields CSVAEVAMNTEAFF.

The gene calls are TRBV27 and TRBJ1-1, with a possible D match to TRBD1 (5 bases). The germline V gene has CDR1 MNHEY and CDR2 SMNVEV (reference sequence). Trimming shortened V by 1 base and J by 5 bases, and 17 bases separated the two germline ends. CDR3 length: 16 residues. CDR3 nucleotide sequence: TGTGCCAGCAGTTTATTGTTTGAAGGGGCGCAAACTGAAGCTTTCTTT. Protein: CASSLLFEGAQTEAFF.

V gene TRBV6-5 combines with J gene TRBJ2-7; D unresolved. The CDR3 is made up of 13 amino acids. The ends were cut back, 7 bases at V and 2 bases at J, with 12 bases in the middle. Germline CDR1 is MNHEY and CDR2 is SVGAGI. The CDR3 loop reads CASISRSTYEQYF. The CDR3, as DNA: TGTGCCAGCATCTCGCGTAGCACCTACGAGCAGTACTTC.

The rearrangement uses TRBV18 and TRBJ1-3; D is ambiguous. Trimming removed 5 bases at V and 4 bases at J, with 15 bases between. The germline gives CDR1 KGHSH, CDR2 LQKENI. The CDR3 covers 15 residues. Written as DNA, the CDR3 is TGTGCCAGCTCATGGGCTTTGTCAGAGGGAAACACCATATATTTT. Amino acid sequence: CASSWALSEGNTIYF.

The gene calls are TRBV9 and TRBJ2-5, with 7 bases fitting TRBD2. Germline loops: CDR1 SGDLS, CDR2 YYNGEE. V lost 4 bases, J lost 1 base, and 10 bases stayed unmatched. The CDR3 contains 16 residues. CDR3 region: CASSPPVAGIQETQYF. The CDR3 DNA reads TGTGCCAGCAGCCCCCCGGTAGCGGGCATCCAAGAGACCCAGTACTTC.

The V gene is TRBV19, the J gene TRBJ2-1; maybe TRBD2 (6 bases). Trimming pared 4 bases from V and 5 bases from J, leaving 9 bases between. CDR1 LNHDA and CDR2 SQIVND come from the germline V gene (reference sequence). The CDR3 runs to 13 residues. The CDR3 nucleotides read TGTGCCAGTAGTACTCTAGCGAACAATGAGCAGTTCTTC. Its protein product is CASSTLANNEQFF.

The chain links TRBV10-3 to TRBJ1-6; D is perhaps TRBD1 (6 bases). The CDR3 loop spans 13 amino acids. V gave up 8 bases and J gave up 5 bases, with 10 bases separating them. Germline V gives CDR1 ENHRY, CDR2 SYGVKD. The CDR3 spells CAIGDINNSPLHF. The CDR3 DNA reads TGTGCCATCGGGGACATCAATAATTCACCCCTCCACTTT.

The chain couples TRBV28 to TRBJ2-5, with unresolved D. The germline gives CDR1 MDHEN, CDR2 SYDVKM. The CDR3 covers 13 residues. V was trimmed by 2 bases and J by 7 bases, leaving 11 bases between them. The CDR3 region is CASSLDGGVTQYF. The CDR3 DNA is TGTGCCAGCAGTTTAGATGGTGGAGTGACCCAGTACTTC.

This clone was found a few times. In DNA, the CDR3 is TGTGCCAGCAGTTCAATACAGGGGTCGTACTATGGCTACACCTTC. Its translation: CASSSIQGSYYGYTF. The rearrangement uses TRBV27 and TRBJ1-2, with 7 bases aligning to TRBD1. The CDR3 consists of 15 residues. Trimming at V came to 4 bases and at J to 3 bases, leaving 8 bases not matched to a gene. Germline values: CDR1 MNHEY, CDR2 SMNVEV (reference sequence).

DNA of the CDR3: TGTGCCAGCAGTGAGTTTCGACAGGGGGTCTACGAGCAGTACTTC. Encoded protein: CASSEFRQGVYEQYF. The chain carries TRBV2 and TRBJ2-7; 9 bases map to TRBD1. The CDR3 loop spans 15 amino acids. V shed 3 bases, J shed 3 bases, and the junction held 6 bases outside the gene matches. In germline, CDR1 is SNHLY, CDR2 FYNNEI.

In this sample, this clone turned up once. The chain is built from TRBV5-1 and TRBJ1-1, with 7 bases fitting TRBD1. The germline V gene has CDR1 SGHRS and CDR2 YFSETQ. V shed 5 bases and J 0 bases; nucleotides not matched to a gene: 4. CDR3 length equals 14 residues. The CDR3 loop reads CASSTGELNTEAFF. CDR3 coding DNA: TGCGCCAGCAGTACAGGGGAGTTGAACACTGAAGCTTTCTTT. The entire variable domain, with the rest obtained from reference TRBV5-1 and TRBJ1-1, is as follows: KAGVTQTPRYLIKTRGQQVTLSCSPISGHRSVSWYQQTPGQGLQFLFEYFSETQRNKGNFPGRFSGRQFSNSRSEMNVSTLELGDSALYLCASSTGELNTEAFFGQGTRLTVV.

This clone was counted between two and nine times. The CDR3 here is CASSRTGDTEAFF. CDR3 coding DNA: TGTGCCAGCAGCCGGACAGGGGACACTGAAGCTTTCTTT. The V and J genes are TRBV5-4 and TRBJ1-1, with 9 bases lining up with TRBD1. There are 13 residues in the CDR3. In germline, CDR1 is SGHNT, CDR2 YYREEE (reference sequence). The trim removed 4 bases at V and 3 bases at J, leaving 1 base unmatched.

The chain carries TRBV19 and TRBJ1-5; D might be TRBD1 (5 bases). The CDR3 has 15 amino acids. Germline loops: CDR1 LNHDA, CDR2 SQIVND (reference sequence). V lost 7 bases and J 6 bases, leaving 19 bases between the germline ends. The CDR3, as DNA: TGTGCCAGTACAAGAGGGGAGGGCCTCGGTCAGCCCCAGCATTTT. It translates to CASTRGEGLGQPQHF.

This clone has just a few counts. CDR3 amino acids: CASSPNRVGYTF. The CDR3 DNA sequence: TGTGCCAGCAGCCCGAACAGGGTTGGCTACACCTTC. The chain couples TRBV4-2 to TRBJ1-2; D possibly corresponds to TRBD1 (6 bases). V was clipped by 4 bases and J by 7 bases, with 10 bases between them. CDR1 is LGHNA and CDR2 is YNFKEQ in the germline V gene. This CDR3 spans 12 amino acids.

The V gene is TRBV19, the J gene TRBJ2-1, with 9 bases matching TRBD2. CDR3 length equals 19 residues. CDR1 and CDR2 (germline): LNHDA, SQIVND (reference sequence). J gave up 6 bases and V 2 bases, and 17 bases lay outside the gene matches. CDR3 bases: TGTGCCAGTAGTATAATGCGCCCCGGGGGCGGGAGGGCCACCAATGAGCAGTTCTTC. It specifies CASSIMRPGGGRATNEQFF.